This entry lists 20 T cell receptor beta chains sequenced from one sample in a study of beta chain features in type 1 diabetes. These receptors' targets are unknown. The entirety of the isolated RNA underwent reverse transcription, so expressed TCRB transcripts were sequenced. Sequenced by immunoSEQ multiplex PCR; TCRdb stores in-frame clones only, minus some. This table holds 250,000 to 350,000 clones, roughly 13% found once. The study's findings and limits: Patients with Type 1 diabetes showed moderately but significantly shorter TCRB CDR3s in all four CD4+ subsets.

Sequencing input: naive CD4+ T cells from blood. These receptors all stem from a man aged 25-45 years with type 1 diabetes.

This clone came up a few times. This sequence joins TRBV19 and TRBJ2-2; D possibly corresponds to TRBD2 (6 bases). V lost 6 bases and J lost 3, with 11 bases in between. Germline V lookup: CDR1 LNHDA, CDR2 SQIVND (reference sequence). The CDR3 extends over 14 amino acids. The CDR3 region is CASSPRRDTGELFF. The CDR3 DNA is TGTGCCAGTAGCCCTAGGAGGGACACCGGGGAGCTGTTTTTT.

The chain recombines TRBV19 with TRBJ2-5, with 9 bases matching TRBD1. V gave up 7 bases and J gave up 3 bases; unmatched junction bases: 12. Looked up from germline, CDR1 is LNHDA and CDR2 is SQIVND (reference sequence). The CDR3 length is 16 residues. In nucleotides, the CDR3 is TGTGCCAGTAAGGATGCGGGGACAGGGAGAGAAGAGACCCAGTACTTC. Translated: CASKDAGTGREETQYF.

This clone has just a few counts. The gene calls are TRBV27 and TRBJ2-3; D perhaps matches TRBD2 (6 bases). The CDR3 is 16 amino acids. Trimming pared 5 bases from V and 0 bases from J, leaving 15 bases between. Germline V gene sequence: CDR1 MNHEY, CDR2 SMNVEV (reference sequence). CDR3 bases: TGTGCCAGCAGTCCCCGTTGGGGGGTGAGCACAGATACGCAGTATTTT. Its protein is CASSPRWGVSTDTQYF.

This clone was seen more than once but under ten times. This chain uses TRBV7-9 with TRBJ2-5; 14 positions match TRBD2. The J call may be incorrect, as the DNA end agrees better with TRBJ2-7. This CDR3 is 15 amino acids long. Germline loops: CDR1 SEHNR, CDR2 FQNEAQ (reference sequence). CDR3 loop: CASSPGLAGGYEQYF. Written as DNA, the CDR3 is TGTGCCAGCAGCCCCGGACTAGCGGGAGGCTACGAGCAGTACTTC.

V is TRBV2 and J is TRBJ1-5; TRBD1 aligns across 10 bases. Trimming took 6 bases from V and 6 from J; bases not matched to a gene: 8. Per the germline V gene, CDR1 is SNHLY and CDR2 is FYNNEI. The CDR3 covers 15 residues. The CDR3 sequence: CASRRDRGRGQPQHF. The CDR3 DNA sequence: TGTGCCAGCAGACGAGACAGGGGGCGAGGTCAGCCCCAGCATTTT.

The genes are TRBV7-3 and TRBJ2-2; the D is unclear. Germline V gene lookup returns CDR1 SGHTA and CDR2 FQGTGA. Trimming took 6 bases from V and 6 from J, leaving 11 bases between them. The CDR3 has 13 amino acids. CDR3 nucleotide sequence: TGTGCCAGCAGTCGAAGCGTATCCGGGGAGCTGTTTTTT. Translation gives CASSRSVSGELFF.

The sample holds a few counts of this clone. The CDR3 DNA reads TGTGCCAGCTCACCAAAGGGGCAGACTGAAGCTTTCTTT. It yields the protein CASSPKGQTEAFF. This chain uses TRBV18 with TRBJ1-1, with a weak D call TRBD1 (5 bases). The germline V gene has CDR1 KGHSH and CDR2 LQKENI. The CDR3 is 13 amino acids. V lost 2 bases, J lost 5 bases, and 9 bases lay in between.

This chain uses TRBV18 with TRBJ1-1; 9 nucleotides agree with TRBD1. V gave up 9 bases and J gave up 0 bases; unmatched junction bases: 8. The CDR3 covers 15 residues. Germline values: CDR1 KGHSH, CDR2 LQKENI. The CDR3 is CASQPNRGLNTEAFF. The CDR3 DNA is TGTGCCAGTCAACCAAACAGGGGGCTGAACACTGAAGCTTTCTTT.

The rearrangement uses TRBV25-1 and TRBJ2-2, with a weak D call TRBD1 (6 bases). The CDR3 loop spans 13 amino acids. The germline gives CDR1 MGHDK, CDR2 SYGVNS. Trimming took off 3 bases at V and 6 bases at J, with 8 bases between the two ends. CDR3 in amino acids: CASSDSGAGELFF. As DNA, the CDR3 is TGTGCCAGCAGTGATTCAGGGGCCGGGGAGCTGTTTTTT.

A few counts support this clone. V gene TRBV12-5 combines with J gene TRBJ1-2, with TRBD1 as a possible D gene (6 bases). This CDR3 region has 14 residues. Trimming shortened V by 6 bases and J by 4 bases, and 15 bases separated the two germline ends. From germline, CDR1 is LGHNT and CDR2 FRNRAP. The CDR3 here is CASGSTQGLYGYTF. As DNA, the CDR3 is TGTGCTAGTGGATCAACACAGGGCCTCTATGGCTACACCTTC.

The chain uses TRBV30 and TRBJ1-5; 7 bases fit TRBD1. Germline V gene data show CDR1 as GTSNPN and CDR2 as SVGIG (reference sequence). V trimming: 0 bases; J trimming: 0 bases; junction bases outside the gene matches: 8. The CDR3 covers 17 residues. The DNA of the CDR3 is TGTGCCTGGAGTGTACACAGGGGAACTTATAGCAATCAGCCCCAGCATTTT. Protein: CAWSVHRGTYSNQPQHF.

The rearrangement links TRBV2 to TRBJ2-3; D unclear. Trimming pared 11 bases from V and 1 base from J, leaving 10 bases between. This CDR3 has 12 residues. The V gene's germline CDR1 is SNHLY and CDR2 FYNNEI. The CDR3 DNA follows: TGTGCCCAAGCCCCGGGCACAGATACGCAGTATTTT. This gives the protein CAQAPGTDTQYF. Combining the CDR3 with reference TRBV2 and TRBJ2-3 gives the whole variable domain EPEVTQTPSHQVTQMGQEVILRCVPISNHLYFYWYRQILGQKVEFLVSFYNNEISEKSEIFDDQFSVERPDGSNFTLKIRSTKLEDSAMYFCAQAPGTDTQYFGPGTRLTVL.

This clone was seen a few times. The rearrangement joins TRBV13 to TRBJ2-2, with TRBD1 identical over 10 bases. V gave up 0 bases and J gave up 4 bases; unmatched junction bases: 11. Germline V gene data show CDR1 as PRHDT and CDR2 as FYEKMQ (reference sequence). The CDR3 loop spans 19 amino acids. The CDR3 nucleotides are TGTGCCAGCAGCTTAGGCTTTAGCGGACAGGGGGTGAGCACCGGGGAGCTGTTTTTT. It is translated as CASSLGFSGQGVSTGELFF.

The CDR3 nucleotides are TGTGCCAGCAGTTCACAGGGGCGCGAGCAGTACTTC. Amino acids: CASSSQGREQYF. The J gene is TRBJ2-7, the V gene TRBV6-6; 7 bases agree with TRBD1. The V and J ends lost 4 bases and 6 bases, in that order; junction bases with no gene match: 3. The CDR3 totals 12 residues. Germline assignment: CDR1 MNHNY and CDR2 SVGAGI (reference sequence).

This clone was counted only a few times. This rearrangement joins TRBV9 to TRBJ1-1; no clear D. Trimming left V 0 bases short and J 0 bases short, with 3 bases between. The germline gives CDR1 SGDLS, CDR2 YYNGEE. The CDR3 is 13 amino acids. The CDR3 bases are TGTGCCAGCAGCGTAGATATGAACACTGAAGCTTTCTTT. Amino acids: CASSVDMNTEAFF.

This clone showed up just a few times. V and J are TRBV15 and TRBJ2-1; 8 bases align to TRBD2. The CDR3 is 16 amino acids. V lost 1 base and J lost 8; bases outside the gene matches: 10. Germline CDR1 reads LNHNV; CDR2 reads YYDKDF (reference sequence). For the CDR3, the DNA is TGTGCCACCAGCAGAGTCCTTAGCGGGGTCCGGGATGAGCAGTTCTTC. Residues: CATSRVLSGVRDEQFF. The variable domain in full, with the rest retrieved from reference TRBV15 and TRBJ2-1, is DAMVIQNPRYQVTQFGKPVTLSCSQTLNHNVMYWYQQKSSQAPKLLFHYYDKDFNNEADTPDNFQSRRPNTSFCFLDIRSPGLGDTAMYLCATSRVLSGVRDEQFFGPGTRLTVL.

This clone came up a few times. The chain is built from TRBV5-4 and TRBJ1-2; TRBD1 matches 9 bases. The CDR3 loop spans 15 amino acids. V dropped 0 bases and J dropped 4; count of bases not matched to a gene: 4. In germline, CDR1 is SGHNT, CDR2 YYREEE (reference sequence). The CDR3 protein is CASSLGDRVGYGYTF. CDR3 DNA: TGTGCCAGCAGCTTGGGGGACAGGGTGGGCTATGGCTACACCTTC.

The rearrangement joins TRBV5-1 to TRBJ2-6, with 10 bases that match TRBD1. The CDR3 length is 17 residues. V shed 2 bases, J shed 1 base, and the junction held 3 bases outside the gene matches. CDR1 and CDR2 from the germline V gene are SGHRS and YFSETQ. The DNA of the CDR3 is TGCGCCAGCAGCTTCGGGACAGGGGATTCTGGGGCCAACGTCCTGACTTTC. This gives the protein CASSFGTGDSGANVLTF.

This clone showed up just once. V gene TRBV2 combines with J gene TRBJ2-2; 8 bases line up with TRBD2. The V gene end was trimmed by 6 bases and the J gene end by 4 bases; junction bases not matched to a gene: 4. Germline values: CDR1 SNHLY, CDR2 FYNNEI. The CDR3 sequence is 14 residues long. The CDR3 reads CASRSGSRTGELFF. In DNA form, the CDR3 reads TGTGCCAGCAGGAGCGGGAGCCGCACCGGGGAGCTGTTTTTT.

J is TRBJ1-2 and V is TRBV27, with D possibly matching TRBD1 (5 bases). The ends were cut back, 6 bases at V and 2 bases at J, with 10 bases in the middle. Germline-derived CDR1 and CDR2 are MNHEY and SMNVEV (reference sequence). This CDR3 is built from 13 residues. The DNA for the CDR3 is TGTGCCAGCAGATTCTCAGGGAACTATGGCTACACCTTC. This codes for CASRFSGNYGYTF.